This T cell receptor (beta chain) was recorded in a study of T-cell memory formation after mild COVID-19. Background on the study: Across donors, TCR clusters were largely donor specific.

CDR1 SEHNR and CDR2 FQNEAQ come from the germline V gene (reference sequence). The V segment lost 0 bases and the J segment 1 base; nucleotides outside the gene matches: 2. This CDR3 region has 16 residues. Points on this clonotype: The antigen is not known.

TCRdb used MiXCR to reprocess the 5' RACE reads, holding one entry per CDR3 protein. The data contain about 240,000 distinct CDR3 sequences, over 9% of them seen just once; the ten biggest clones take up 20% to 25%. Points from the study as a whole: Contracting clones, day 15 to 85, had balanced CD4/CD8, and later expanders favored CD4+. Unconfirmed was the SARS-CoV-2 specificity of second-wave clones that peaked on day 37.

The V call is TRBV7-9, the J call TRBJ2-2; 7 nucleotides align to TRBD1. The source of this sequence is a man in his late teens or twenties who had mild COVID-19 (a few samples of this study predate the infection). Cell type and time point are not known. The sequenced material came from PBMCs or a T cell subset sorted from them (not recorded which). The CDR3 protein is CASSLAGTVNTGELFF. The CDR3, as DNA: TGTGCCAGCAGCTTAGCCGGGACAGTGAACACCGGGGAGCTGTTTTTT.